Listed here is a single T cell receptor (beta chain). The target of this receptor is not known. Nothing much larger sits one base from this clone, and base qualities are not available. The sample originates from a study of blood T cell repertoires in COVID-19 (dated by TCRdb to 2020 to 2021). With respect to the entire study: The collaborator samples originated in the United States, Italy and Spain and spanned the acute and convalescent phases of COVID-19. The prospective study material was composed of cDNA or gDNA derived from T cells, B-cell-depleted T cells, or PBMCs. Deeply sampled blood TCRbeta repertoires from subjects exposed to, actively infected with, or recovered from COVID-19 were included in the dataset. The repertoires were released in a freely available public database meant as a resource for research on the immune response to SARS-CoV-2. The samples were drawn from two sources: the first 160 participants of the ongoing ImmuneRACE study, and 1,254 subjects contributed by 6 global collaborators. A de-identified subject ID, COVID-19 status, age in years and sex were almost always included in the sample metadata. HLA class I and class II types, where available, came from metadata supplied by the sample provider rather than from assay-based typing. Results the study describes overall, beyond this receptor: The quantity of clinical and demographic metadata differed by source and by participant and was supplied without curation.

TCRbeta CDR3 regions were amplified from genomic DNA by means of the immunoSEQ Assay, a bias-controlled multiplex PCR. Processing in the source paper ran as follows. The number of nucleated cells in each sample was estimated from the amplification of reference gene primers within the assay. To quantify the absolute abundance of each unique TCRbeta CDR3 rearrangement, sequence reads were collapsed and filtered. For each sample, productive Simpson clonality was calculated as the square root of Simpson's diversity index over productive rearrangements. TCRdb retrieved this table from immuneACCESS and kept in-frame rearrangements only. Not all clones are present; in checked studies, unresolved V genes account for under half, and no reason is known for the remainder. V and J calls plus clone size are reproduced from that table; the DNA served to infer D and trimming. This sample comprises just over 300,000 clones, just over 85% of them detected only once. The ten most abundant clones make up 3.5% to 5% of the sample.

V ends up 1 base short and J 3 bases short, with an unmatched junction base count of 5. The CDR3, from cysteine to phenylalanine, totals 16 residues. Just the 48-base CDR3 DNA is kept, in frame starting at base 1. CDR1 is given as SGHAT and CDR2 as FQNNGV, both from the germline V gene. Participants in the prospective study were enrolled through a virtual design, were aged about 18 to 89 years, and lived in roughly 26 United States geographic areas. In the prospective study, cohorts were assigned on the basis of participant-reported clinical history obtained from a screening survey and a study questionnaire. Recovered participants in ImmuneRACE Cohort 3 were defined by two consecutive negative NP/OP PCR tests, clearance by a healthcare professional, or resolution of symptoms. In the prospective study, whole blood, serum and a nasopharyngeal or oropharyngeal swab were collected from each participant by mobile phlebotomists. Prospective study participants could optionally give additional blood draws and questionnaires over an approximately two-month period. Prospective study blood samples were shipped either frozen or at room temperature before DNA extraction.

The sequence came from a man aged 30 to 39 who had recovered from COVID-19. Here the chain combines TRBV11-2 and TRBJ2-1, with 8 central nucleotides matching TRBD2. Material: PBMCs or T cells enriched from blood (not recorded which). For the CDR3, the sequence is CASSLVASGFYNEQFF. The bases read TGTGCCAGCAGCTTAGTAGCTAGCGGGTTCTACAATGAGCAGTTCTTC.